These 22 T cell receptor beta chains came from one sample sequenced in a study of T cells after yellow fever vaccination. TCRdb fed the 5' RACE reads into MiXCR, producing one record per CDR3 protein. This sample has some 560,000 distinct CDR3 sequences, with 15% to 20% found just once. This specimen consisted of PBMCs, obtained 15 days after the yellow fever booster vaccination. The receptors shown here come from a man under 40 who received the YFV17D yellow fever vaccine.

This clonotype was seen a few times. This CDR3 reads CASSYSRGQPQHF. The CDR3, as DNA: TGTGCCAGCAGTTACTCCAGGGGTCAGCCCCAGCATTTT. The chain combines TRBV6-5 with TRBJ1-5, with D possibly matching TRBD1 (6 bases). V lost 0 bases and J 6 bases, leaving 6 bases between the germline ends. This CDR3 is 13 amino acids long. From germline, CDR1 is MNHEY and CDR2 SVGAGI.

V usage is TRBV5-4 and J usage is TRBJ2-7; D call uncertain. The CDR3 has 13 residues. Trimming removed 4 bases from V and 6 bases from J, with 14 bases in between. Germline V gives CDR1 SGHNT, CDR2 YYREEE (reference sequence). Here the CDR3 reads CASSPGGMGEQYF. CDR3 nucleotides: TGTGCCAGCAGCCCTGGTGGCATGGGCGAGCAGTACTTC.

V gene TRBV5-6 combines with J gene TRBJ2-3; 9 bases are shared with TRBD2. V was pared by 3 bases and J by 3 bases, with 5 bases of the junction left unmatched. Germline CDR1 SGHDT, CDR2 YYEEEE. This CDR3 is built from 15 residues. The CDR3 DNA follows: TGTGCCAGCAGCTCTAGCGGGAAGCTTACAGATACGCAGTATTTT. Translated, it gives CASSSSGKLTDTQYF.

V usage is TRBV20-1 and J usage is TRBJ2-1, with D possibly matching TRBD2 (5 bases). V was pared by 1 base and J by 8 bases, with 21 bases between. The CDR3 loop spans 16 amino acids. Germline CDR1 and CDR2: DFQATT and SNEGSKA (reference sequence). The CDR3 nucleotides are TGCAGTGCTAGAGTGGTAGCGCCCGGGGTTAGAGATGAGCAGTTCTTC. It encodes CSARVVAPGVRDEQFF.

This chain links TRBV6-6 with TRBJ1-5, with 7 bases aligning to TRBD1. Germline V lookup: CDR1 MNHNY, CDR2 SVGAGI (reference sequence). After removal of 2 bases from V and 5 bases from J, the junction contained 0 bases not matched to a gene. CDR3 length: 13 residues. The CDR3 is CASSYRGHQPQHF. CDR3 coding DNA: TGTGCCAGCAGTTACAGGGGGCATCAGCCCCAGCATTTT.

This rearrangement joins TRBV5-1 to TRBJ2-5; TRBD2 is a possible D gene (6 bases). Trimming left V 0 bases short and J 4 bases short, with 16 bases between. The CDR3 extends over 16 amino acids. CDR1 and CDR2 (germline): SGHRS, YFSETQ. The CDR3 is CASSLAGDAVLETQYF. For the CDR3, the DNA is TGCGCCAGCAGCTTGGCGGGAGATGCGGTGCTAGAGACCCAGTACTTC.

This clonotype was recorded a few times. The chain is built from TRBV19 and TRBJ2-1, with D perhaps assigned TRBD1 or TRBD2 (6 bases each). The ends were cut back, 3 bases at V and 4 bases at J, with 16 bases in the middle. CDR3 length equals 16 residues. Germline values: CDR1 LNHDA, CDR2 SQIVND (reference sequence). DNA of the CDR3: TGTGCCAGTAGTATCCTCCCCCGGGGGCAGTACAATGAGCAGTTCTTC. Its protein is CASSILPRGQYNEQFF.

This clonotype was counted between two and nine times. The DNA of the CDR3 is TGTGCCAGCAGCGTAGCTAATCACCATGAGCAGTTCTTC. Translation: CASSVANHHEQFF. The chain carries TRBV9 and TRBJ2-1; D not resolved. This CDR3 comprises 13 residues. V lost 0 bases, J lost 8 bases, and 9 bases lay in between. Germline V lookup: CDR1 SGDLS, CDR2 YYNGEE.

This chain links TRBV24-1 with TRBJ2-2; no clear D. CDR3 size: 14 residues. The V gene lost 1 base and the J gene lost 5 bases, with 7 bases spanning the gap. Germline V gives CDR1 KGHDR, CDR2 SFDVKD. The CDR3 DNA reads TGTGCCACCAGTGATTTATTGGGGACCGGGGAGCTGTTTTTT. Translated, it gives CATSDLLGTGELFF.

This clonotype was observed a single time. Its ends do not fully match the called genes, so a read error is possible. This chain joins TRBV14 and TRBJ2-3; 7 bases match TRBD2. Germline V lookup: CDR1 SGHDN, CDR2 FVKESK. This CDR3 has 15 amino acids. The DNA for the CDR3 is TGTGCCAGCAGCCAAGTCGGCGGGAGTCGAGATCCGCAGTATTTT. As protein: CASSQVGGSRDPQYF.

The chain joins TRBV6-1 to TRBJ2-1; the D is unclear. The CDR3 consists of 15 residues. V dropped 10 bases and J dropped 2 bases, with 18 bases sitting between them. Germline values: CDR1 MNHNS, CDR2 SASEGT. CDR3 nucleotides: TGTGCCACAGGACCCGACCCCGCGCCCTACAATGAGCAGTTCTTC. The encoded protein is CATGPDPAPYNEQFF.

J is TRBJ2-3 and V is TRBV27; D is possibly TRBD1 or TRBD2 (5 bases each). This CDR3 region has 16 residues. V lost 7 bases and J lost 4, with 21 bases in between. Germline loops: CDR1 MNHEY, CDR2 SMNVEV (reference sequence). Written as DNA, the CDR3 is TGTGCCAGCACCCGGGGAAGCTCCTGGGGCGCAGATACGCAGTATTTT. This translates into CASTRGSSWGADTQYF.

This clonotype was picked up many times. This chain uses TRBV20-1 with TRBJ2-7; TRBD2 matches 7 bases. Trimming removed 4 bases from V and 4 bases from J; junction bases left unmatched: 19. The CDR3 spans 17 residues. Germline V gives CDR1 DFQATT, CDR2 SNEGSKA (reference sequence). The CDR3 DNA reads TGCAGTGCTATGGTAGACAGCGGGATAGTTGTGGGTTACGAGCAGTACTTC. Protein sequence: CSAMVDSGIVVGYEQYF.

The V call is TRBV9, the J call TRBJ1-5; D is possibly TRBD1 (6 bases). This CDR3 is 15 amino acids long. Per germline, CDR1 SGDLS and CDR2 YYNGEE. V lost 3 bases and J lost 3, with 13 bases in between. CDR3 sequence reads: CASSAETGFNQPQHF. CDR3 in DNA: TGTGCCAGCAGCGCTGAAACAGGGTTCAATCAGCCCCAGCATTTT.

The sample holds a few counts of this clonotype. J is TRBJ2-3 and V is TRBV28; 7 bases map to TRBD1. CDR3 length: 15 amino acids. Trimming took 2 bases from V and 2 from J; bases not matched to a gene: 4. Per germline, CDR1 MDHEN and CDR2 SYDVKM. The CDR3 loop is CASSLGTDLTDTQYF. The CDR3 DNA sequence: TGTGCCAGCAGTTTAGGGACAGACCTCACAGATACGCAGTATTTT.

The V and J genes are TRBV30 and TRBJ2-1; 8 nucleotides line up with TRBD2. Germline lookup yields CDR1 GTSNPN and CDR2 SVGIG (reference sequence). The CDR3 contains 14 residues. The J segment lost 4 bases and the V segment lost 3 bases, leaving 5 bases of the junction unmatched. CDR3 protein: CAWSLRLAYNEQFF. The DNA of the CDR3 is TGTGCCTGGAGCCTGAGACTAGCGTACAATGAGCAGTTCTTC.

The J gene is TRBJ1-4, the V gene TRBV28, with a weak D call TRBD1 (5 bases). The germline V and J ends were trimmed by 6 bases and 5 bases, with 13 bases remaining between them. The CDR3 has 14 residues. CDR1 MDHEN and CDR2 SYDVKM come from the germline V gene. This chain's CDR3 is CASRPVGGNEKLFF. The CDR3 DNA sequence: TGTGCCAGCAGGCCAGTCGGGGGAAATGAAAAACTGTTTTTT.

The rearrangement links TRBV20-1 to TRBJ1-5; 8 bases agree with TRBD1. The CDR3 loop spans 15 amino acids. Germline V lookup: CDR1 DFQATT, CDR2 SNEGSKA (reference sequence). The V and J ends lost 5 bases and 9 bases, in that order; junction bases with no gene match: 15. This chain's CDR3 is CSAPPPGQGQWPQHF. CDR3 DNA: TGCAGTGCTCCCCCGCCCGGACAGGGTCAATGGCCCCAGCATTTT.

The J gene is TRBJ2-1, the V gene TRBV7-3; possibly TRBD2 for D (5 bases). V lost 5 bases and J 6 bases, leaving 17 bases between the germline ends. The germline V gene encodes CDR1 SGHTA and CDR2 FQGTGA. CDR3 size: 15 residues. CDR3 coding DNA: TGTGCCAGCAGCCCCAGAAGTGCTAGCCCCAATGAGCAGTTCTTC. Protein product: CASSPRSASPNEQFF.

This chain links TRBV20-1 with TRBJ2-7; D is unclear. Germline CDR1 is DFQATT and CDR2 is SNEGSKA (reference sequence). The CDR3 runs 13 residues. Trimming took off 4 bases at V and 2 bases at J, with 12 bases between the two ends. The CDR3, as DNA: TGCAGTGCTATTCGGTCTAGTCCCTACGAGCAGTACTTC. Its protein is CSAIRSSPYEQYF.

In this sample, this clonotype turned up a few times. The CDR3: CASSPTGAGYTF. In DNA form, the CDR3 reads TGTGCCAGCTCACCAACAGGGGCCGGCTACACCTTC. This chain joins TRBV18 and TRBJ1-2, with 7 bases that match TRBD1. This CDR3 contains 12 residues. Germline CDR1 reads KGHSH; CDR2 reads LQKENI. V was pared by 2 bases and J by 8 bases, with 2 bases of the junction left unmatched. The whole variable domain, filled in from reference TRBV18 and TRBJ1-2, reads NAGVMQNPRHLVRRRGQEARLRCSPMKGHSHVYWYRQLPEEGLKFMVYLQKENIIDESGMPKERFSAEFPKEGPSILRIQQVVRGDSAAYFCASSPTGAGYTFGSGTRLTVV.

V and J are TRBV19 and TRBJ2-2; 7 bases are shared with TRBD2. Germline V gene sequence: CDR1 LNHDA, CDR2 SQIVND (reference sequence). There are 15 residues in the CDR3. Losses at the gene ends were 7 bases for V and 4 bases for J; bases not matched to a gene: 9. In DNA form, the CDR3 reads TGTGCCAGTAATACCCCCGGGGGGATCACCGGGGAGCTGTTTTTT. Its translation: CASNTPGGITGELFF. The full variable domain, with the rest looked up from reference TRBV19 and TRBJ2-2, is DGGITQSPKYLFRKEGQNVTLSCEQNLNHDAMYWYRQDPGQGLRLIYYSQIVNDFQKGDIAEGYSVSREKKESFPLTVTSAQKNPTAFYLCASNTPGGITGELFFGEGSRLTVL.